This TCR beta chain emerged from a study of low-dose radiotherapy and immunotherapy resistance in tumors. Study details: The regimen for patients comprised intravenous nivolumab 240 mg every two weeks plus intravenous ipilimumab 1 mg/kg every six weeks. Every two weeks, cyclophosphamide 200 mg/m2 was infused one day before radiation plus immunotherapy.

First-strand cDNA used TRAV- and TRBV-specific primers, covering alpha and beta chains. TCR amplification used 20 to 25 PCR cycles, a constant-region primer and a V-primer adapter. TCRdb passed the reads through MiXCR, listing each CDR3 protein once. This sample has about 58,000 distinct CDR3 sequences, with 20% to 25% found just once. This CDR3 region has 15 residues. V was clipped by 6 bases and J by 7 bases; unmatched bases: 12. Germline CDR1 and CDR2: MNHEY and SVGEGT. Time point indicated: after trial treatment. Treatment in this sample: LDRT plus nivolumab, ipilimumab, low-dose cyclophosphamide and aspirin (RACIN trial). In this sample, this clonotype turned up many times.

The sequencing here drew on PBMCs, taken after low-dose radiotherapy plus immunotherapy. The sequence was obtained from a male donor with prostate cancer. V and J are TRBV6-2 or TRBV6-3 and TRBJ1-2; the match to TRBD1 covers 9 bases. CDR3 loop: CASRSFRDRVSGYTF. The CDR3 DNA follows: TGTGCCAGCAGATCGTTTCGGGACAGGGTGTCTGGCTACACCTTC.